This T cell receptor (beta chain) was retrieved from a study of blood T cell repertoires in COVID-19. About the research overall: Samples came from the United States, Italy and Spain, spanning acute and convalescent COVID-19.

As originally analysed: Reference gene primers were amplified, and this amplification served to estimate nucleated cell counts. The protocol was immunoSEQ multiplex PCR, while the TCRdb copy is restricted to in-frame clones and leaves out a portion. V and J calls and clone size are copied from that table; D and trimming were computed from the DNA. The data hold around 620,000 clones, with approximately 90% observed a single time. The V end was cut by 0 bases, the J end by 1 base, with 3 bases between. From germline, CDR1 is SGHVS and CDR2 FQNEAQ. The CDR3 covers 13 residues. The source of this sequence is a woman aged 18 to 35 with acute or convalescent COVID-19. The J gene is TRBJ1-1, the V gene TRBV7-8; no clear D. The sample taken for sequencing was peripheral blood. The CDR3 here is CASSLARNTEAFF. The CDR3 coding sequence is TGTGCCAGCAGCTTAGCCAGGAACACTGAAGCTTTCTTT.